These 19 T cell receptor beta chains were all obtained from the same sample, sequenced in a study of blood T cell repertoires in COVID-19. Sequencing was performed with immunoSEQ multiplex PCR; in TCRdb, only in-frame clones are kept and a portion is missing. The sample holds about 98,000 clones, approximately 90% seen once. The sequencing sample was made of peripheral blood. These receptors were collected from a man aged 65 to 79 with acute or convalescent COVID-19.

This clone was counted only a few times. This rearrangement joins TRBV2 to TRBJ1-4; the D gene is possibly TRBD1 (5 bases). Trimming stripped 7 bases from V and 4 bases from J, with 7 bases between. The CDR3 loop spans 12 amino acids. Germline V gene data show CDR1 as SNHLY and CDR2 as FYNNEI. CDR3 amino acids: CASMGGNEKLFF. CDR3 DNA sequence: TGTGCCAGCATGGGGGGTAATGAAAAACTGTTTTTT.

This chain joins TRBV13 and TRBJ1-2; D ambiguous. The CDR3 sequence is 15 residues long. Trimming took 5 bases from V and 5 from J, leaving 18 bases between them. Germline CDR1 is PRHDT and CDR2 is FYEKMQ (reference sequence). In DNA, the CDR3 is TGTGCCAGCAGCGACACGGACTTCGGAAAATATGGCTACACCTTC. Translating it yields CASSDTDFGKYGYTF.

The V and J genes are TRBV5-1 and TRBJ2-2; 8 nucleotides agree with TRBD1. CDR1 and CDR2 (germline): SGHRS, YFSETQ. Trimming at V came to 2 bases and at J to 1 base, leaving 4 bases not matched to a gene. The CDR3 spans 16 residues. This chain's CDR3 is CASSFAGTGNTGELFF. The CDR3 nucleotides are TGCGCCAGCAGCTTTGCCGGGACAGGGAACACCGGGGAGCTGTTTTTT.

This chain links TRBV5-1 with TRBJ1-1; 7 nucleotides line up with TRBD1. V lost 4 bases to trimming and J lost 0 bases; unmatched junction nucleotides: 6. Germline CDR1 and CDR2: SGHRS and YFSETQ. The CDR3 contains 15 residues. CDR3 residues: CASSVDRALNTEAFF. CDR3 in DNA: TGCGCCAGCAGCGTAGACAGGGCCCTGAACACTGAAGCTTTCTTT. Supplemented by reference TRBV5-1 and TRBJ1-1, the full variable domain reads KAGVTQTPRYLIKTRGQQVTLSCSPISGHRSVSWYQQTPGQGLQFLFEYFSETQRNKGNFPGRFSGRQFSNSRSEMNVSTLELGDSALYLCASSVDRALNTEAFFGQGTRLTVV.

The J gene is TRBJ2-1, the V gene TRBV28; 10 bases match TRBD2. CDR1 and CDR2 from the germline V gene are MDHEN and SYDVKM. The ends lost 6 bases at V and 5 bases at J; junction bases unmatched: 4. The CDR3 extends over 14 amino acids. The CDR3 loop reads CASSLAGVHNEQFF. The DNA of the CDR3 is TGTGCCAGCAGCCTAGCGGGGGTCCACAATGAGCAGTTCTTC.

The V and J genes are TRBV5-1 and TRBJ1-2; D possibly corresponds to TRBD1 (5 bases). This CDR3 comprises 15 residues. Germline-derived CDR1 and CDR2 are SGHRS and YFSETQ. Trimming shortened V by 4 bases and J by 2 bases, and 15 bases separated the two germline ends. The chain's CDR3 is CASSAGGNRNYGYTF. The CDR3 nucleotides read TGCGCCAGCAGCGCTGGGGGGAACAGAAACTATGGCTACACCTTC.

V gene TRBV6-5 combines with J gene TRBJ2-5; possibly TRBD2 for D (6 bases). Germline loops: CDR1 MNHEY, CDR2 SVGAGI. CDR3 length: 15 amino acids. Trimming left V 5 bases short and J 2 bases short, with 15 bases between. Here the CDR3 reads CASSLWVGTQETQYF. DNA for the CDR3: TGTGCCAGCAGTCTATGGGTTGGGACTCAAGAGACCCAGTACTTC.

The rearrangement uses TRBV2 and TRBJ2-4, with 10 positions matching TRBD1. Germline CDR1 reads SNHLY; CDR2 reads FYNNEI. After removal of 7 bases from V and 9 bases from J, the junction contained 9 bases not matched to a gene. The CDR3 runs to 14 residues. CDR3 protein: CASTPGQGFGIQYF. The CDR3 DNA is TGTGCCAGCACTCCGGGACAGGGGTTCGGCATTCAGTACTTC.

The rearrangement links TRBV28 to TRBJ1-2; D may be TRBD1 (6 bases). With 5 bases removed from V and 4 bases from J, the gap between germline ends came to 32 bases. The CDR3 has 20 residues. The germline gives CDR1 MDHEN, CDR2 SYDVKM. CDR3 bases: TGTGCCAGCAGTCCCCTCGTTGGGCTCGGCGCGGGGGGCCGTGGCTATGGCTACACCTTC. It encodes CASSPLVGLGAGGRGYGYTF.

V usage is TRBV5-1 and J usage is TRBJ2-2; D is perhaps TRBD1 (6 bases). This CDR3 region has 17 residues. Looked up from germline, CDR1 is SGHRS and CDR2 is YFSETQ. Trimming removed 4 bases at V and 0 bases at J, with 16 bases between. The CDR3 loop reads CASSRRVGQANTGELFF. In nucleotides, the CDR3 is TGCGCCAGCAGCCGTCGGGTGGGACAAGCGAACACCGGGGAGCTGTTTTTT.

This chain connects TRBV10-2 to TRBJ1-6, with D unresolved. V lost 6 bases and J 8 bases, leaving 8 bases between the germline ends. This CDR3 is 12 amino acids long. In germline, CDR1 is WSHSY, CDR2 SAAADI. In nucleotides, the CDR3 is TGCGCCAGCAGCGAACCGGATTCACCCCTCCACTTT. Amino acid sequence: CASSEPDSPLHF.

This clone was seen a single time. J is TRBJ1-3 and V is TRBV10-3; 8 bases are shared with TRBD1. J was trimmed by 0 bases and V by 0 bases; bases with no gene match: 4. From germline, CDR1 is ENHRY and CDR2 SYGVKD. The CDR3 has 17 residues. For the CDR3, the DNA is TGTGCCATCAGTGAGTCGGCAACAGGGGGCTCTGGAAACACCATATATTTT. Translated: CAISESATGGSGNTIYF.

The chain has TRBV10-2 and TRBJ1-1, with 9 bases that match TRBD1. V trimming: 2 bases; J trimming: 6 bases; junction bases outside the gene matches: 10. This CDR3 region has 16 residues. Germline lookup yields CDR1 WSHSY and CDR2 SAAADI. The DNA of the CDR3 is TGCGCCAGCAGTGAGCTCCTCTGGACAGGGGCCTCTGAAGCTTTCTTT. Translated: CASSELLWTGASEAFF.

The chain has TRBV3-1 (or the pseudogene TRBV3-2) and TRBJ1-4; D unresolved. In germline, CDR1 is LGHDT, CDR2 YNNKEL (reference sequence). CDR3 length: 15 amino acids. Trimming took off 0 bases at V and 7 bases at J, with 12 bases between the two ends. The chain's CDR3 is CASSQDRGMGEKLFF. The CDR3 DNA follows: TGTGCCAGCAGCCAAGATAGAGGCATGGGTGAAAAACTGTTTTTT.

The chain uses TRBV5-1 and TRBJ2-5; 7 bases are shared with TRBD1. V dropped 0 bases and J dropped 4; count of bases not matched to a gene: 6. Per germline, CDR1 SGHRS and CDR2 YFSETQ. The length of the CDR3 is 15 residues. The CDR3 region is CASSLADRDGETQYF. Written as DNA, the CDR3 is TGCGCCAGCAGCTTGGCCGACAGGGACGGAGAGACCCAGTACTTC.

The J gene is TRBJ2-7, the V gene TRBV18; TRBD1 matches 10 bases. There are 14 residues in the CDR3. The V gene's germline CDR1 is KGHSH and CDR2 LQKENI. V gave up 5 bases and J gave up 7 bases; unmatched junction bases: 8. The DNA of the CDR3 is TGTGCCAGCTCAGTGGGGACAGGGGTGAGGGAGCAGTACTTC. This codes for CASSVGTGVREQYF.

This clone was counted between two and nine times. The chain joins TRBV2 to TRBJ1-3, with D possibly being TRBD1 (5 bases). V lost 6 bases, J lost 2 bases, and 11 bases lay in between. The CDR3 extends over 14 amino acids. Germline CDR1 and CDR2: SNHLY and FYNNEI. CDR3 residues: CASSATAAGNTIYF. In DNA form, the CDR3 reads TGTGCCAGCAGCGCGACAGCCGCTGGAAACACCATATATTTT.

CDR3 residues: CASSLALGNQPQHF. The CDR3 nucleotides read TGCGCCAGCAGCTTGGCCCTTGGCAATCAGCCCCAGCATTTT. The V gene is TRBV5-1, the J gene TRBJ1-5; D gene uncertain. This CDR3 region has 14 residues. V was pared by 0 bases and J by 2 bases, with 6 bases between. Germline V gene sequence: CDR1 SGHRS, CDR2 YFSETQ.

Written as DNA, the CDR3 is TGTGCCAGCAGCCCAACTAGCGGGGGAACGACAGATACGCAGTATTTT. Translating gives CASSPTSGGTTDTQYF. The chain joins TRBV9 to TRBJ2-3, with TRBD2 matching over 11 bases. This CDR3 is 16 amino acids long. J lost 3 bases, V lost 4 bases, and 7 bases had no gene match. From germline, CDR1 is SGDLS and CDR2 YYNGEE. Together with reference TRBV9 and TRBJ2-3, the CDR3 gives the full variable domain: DSGVTQTPKHLITATGQRVTLRCSPRSGDLSVYWYQQSLDQGLQFLIQYYNGEERAKGNILERFSAQQFPDLHSELNLSSLELGDSALYFCASSPTSGGTTDTQYFGPGTRLTVL.